This T cell receptor (beta chain) is from a study of beta chain features in type 1 diabetes. Notes on the study in general: More deletions and fewer insertions at VDJ junctions were found in patients with type 1 diabetes. People with Type 1 diabetes carried modestly yet significantly shorter TCRB CDR3s in all four CD4+ subsets.

This clone was detected a few times. Its cognate antigen is unknown. All of the isolated RNA was reverse transcribed, so expressed TCRB transcripts were sequenced. The table came from immunoSEQ multiplex PCR; TCRdb's copy has only in-frame clones and leaves some out. In the table there are about 340,000 clones, around 8.5% of which are singletons. This CDR3 region has 16 residues. V shed 4 bases, J shed 0 bases, and the junction held 5 bases outside the gene matches. CD45RO/CCR7/CD25/CD127/CD95/CD27 sorting isolated CD4+ naive, central memory, regulatory and stem cell-like memory cells. The sequence derives from a man aged 30-40 years with type 1 diabetes. The sequencing sample was made of central memory CD4+ T cells from blood. This chain uses TRBV23-1 with TRBJ2-2, with TRBD1 identical over 7 bases. TRBV23-1 is an open reading frame whose function is uncertain. The DNA for the CDR3 is TGCGCCAGCAGTCTAAGACAGGGTCCGAACACCGGGGAGCTGTTTTTT. Protein product: CASSLRQGPNTGELFF.